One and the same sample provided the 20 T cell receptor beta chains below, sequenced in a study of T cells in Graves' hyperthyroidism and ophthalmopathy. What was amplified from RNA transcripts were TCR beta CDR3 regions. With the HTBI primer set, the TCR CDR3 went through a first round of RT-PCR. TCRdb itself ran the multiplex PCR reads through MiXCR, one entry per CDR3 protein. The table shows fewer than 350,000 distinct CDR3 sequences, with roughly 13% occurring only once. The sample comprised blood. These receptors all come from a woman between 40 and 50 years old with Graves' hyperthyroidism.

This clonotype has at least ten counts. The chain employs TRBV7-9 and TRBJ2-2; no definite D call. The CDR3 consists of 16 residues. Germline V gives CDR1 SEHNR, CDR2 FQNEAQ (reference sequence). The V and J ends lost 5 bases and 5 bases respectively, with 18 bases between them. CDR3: CASSHEKGVGTGELFF. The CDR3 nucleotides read TGTGCCAGCAGCCACGAGAAAGGAGTGGGGACCGGGGAGCTGTTTTTT.

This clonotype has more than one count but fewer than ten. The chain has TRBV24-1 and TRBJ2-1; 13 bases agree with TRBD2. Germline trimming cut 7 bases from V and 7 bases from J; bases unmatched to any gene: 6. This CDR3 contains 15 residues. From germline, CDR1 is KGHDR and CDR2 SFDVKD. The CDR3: CATSPRTSGSNEQFF. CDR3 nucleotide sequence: TGTGCCACCAGCCCTCGGACTAGCGGGAGTAATGAGCAGTTCTTC.

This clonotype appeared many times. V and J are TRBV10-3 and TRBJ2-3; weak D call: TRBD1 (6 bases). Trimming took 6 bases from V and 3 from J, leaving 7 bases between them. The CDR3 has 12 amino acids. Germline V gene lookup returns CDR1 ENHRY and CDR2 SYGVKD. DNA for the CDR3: TGTGCCATCAGACAGGGAACAGATACGCAGTATTTT. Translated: CAIRQGTDTQYF.

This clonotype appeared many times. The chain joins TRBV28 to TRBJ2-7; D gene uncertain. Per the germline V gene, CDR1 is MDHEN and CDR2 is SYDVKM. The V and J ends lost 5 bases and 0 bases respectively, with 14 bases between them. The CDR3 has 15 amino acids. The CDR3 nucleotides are TGTGCCAGCAGTCTCCACAGTACTTCCTCCTACGAGCAGTACTTC. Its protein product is CASSLHSTSSYEQYF. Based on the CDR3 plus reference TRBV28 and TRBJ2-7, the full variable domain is DVKVTQSSRYLVKRTGEKVFLECVQDMDHENMFWYRQDPGLGLRLIYFSYDVKMKEKGDIPEGYSVSREKKERFSLILESASTNQTSMYLCASSLHSTSSYEQYFGPGTRLTVT.

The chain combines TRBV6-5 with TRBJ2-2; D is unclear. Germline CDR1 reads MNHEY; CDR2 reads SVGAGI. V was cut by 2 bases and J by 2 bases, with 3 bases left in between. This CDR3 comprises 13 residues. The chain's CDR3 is CASSYINTGELFF. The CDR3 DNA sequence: TGTGCCAGCAGTTACATCAACACCGGGGAGCTGTTTTTT.

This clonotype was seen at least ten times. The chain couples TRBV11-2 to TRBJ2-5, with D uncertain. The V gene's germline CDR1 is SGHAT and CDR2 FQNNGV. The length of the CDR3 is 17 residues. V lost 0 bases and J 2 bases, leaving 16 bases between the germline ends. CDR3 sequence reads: CASSLDAVENGQETQYF. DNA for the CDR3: TGTGCCAGCAGCTTAGACGCGGTAGAGAATGGACAAGAGACCCAGTACTTC.

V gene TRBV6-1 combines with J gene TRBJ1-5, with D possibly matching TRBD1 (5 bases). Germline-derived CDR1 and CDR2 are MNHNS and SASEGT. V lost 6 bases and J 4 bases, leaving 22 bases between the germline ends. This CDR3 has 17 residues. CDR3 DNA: TGTGCCAGCAGCATATTCTTCGGGACCAGCAGGAATCAGCCCCAGCATTTT. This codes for CASSIFFGTSRNQPQHF.

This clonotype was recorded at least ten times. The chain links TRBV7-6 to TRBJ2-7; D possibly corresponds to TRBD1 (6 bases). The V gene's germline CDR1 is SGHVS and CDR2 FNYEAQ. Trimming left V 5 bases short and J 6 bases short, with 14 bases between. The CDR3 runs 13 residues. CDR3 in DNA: TGTGCCAGCAGCCGTGAACAGGGTTCCGAGCAGTACTTC. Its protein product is CASSREQGSEQYF.

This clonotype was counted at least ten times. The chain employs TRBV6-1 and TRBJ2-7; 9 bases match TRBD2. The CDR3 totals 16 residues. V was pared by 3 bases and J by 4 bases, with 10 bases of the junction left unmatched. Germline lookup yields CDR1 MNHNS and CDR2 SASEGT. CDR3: CASSDPSGTTLYEQYF. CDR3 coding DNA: TGTGCCAGCAGTGACCCTAGCGGGACCACCCTATACGAGCAGTACTTC.

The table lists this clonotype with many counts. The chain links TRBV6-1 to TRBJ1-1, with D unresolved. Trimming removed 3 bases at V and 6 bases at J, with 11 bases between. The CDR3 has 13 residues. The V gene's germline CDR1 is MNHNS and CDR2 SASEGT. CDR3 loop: CASSDRAPPEAFF. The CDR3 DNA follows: TGTGCCAGCAGTGATCGGGCACCTCCTGAAGCTTTCTTT.

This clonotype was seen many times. The CDR3 DNA reads as TGTGCCAGCAGCCGCCTCGAAGGGGGCGGAAACACTGAAGCTTTCTTT. It specifies CASSRLEGGGNTEAFF. J is TRBJ1-1 and V is TRBV12-3 or TRBV12-4; TRBD1 aligns across 7 bases. The CDR3 spans 16 residues. V lost 6 bases, J lost 2 bases, and 12 bases stayed unmatched.

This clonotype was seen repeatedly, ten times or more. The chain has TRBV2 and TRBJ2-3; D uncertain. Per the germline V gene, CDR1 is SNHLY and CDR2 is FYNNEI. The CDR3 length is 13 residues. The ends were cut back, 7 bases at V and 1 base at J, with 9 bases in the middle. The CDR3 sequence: CASTPTGTDTQYF. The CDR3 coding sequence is TGTGCCAGCACCCCGACTGGCACAGATACGCAGTATTTT.

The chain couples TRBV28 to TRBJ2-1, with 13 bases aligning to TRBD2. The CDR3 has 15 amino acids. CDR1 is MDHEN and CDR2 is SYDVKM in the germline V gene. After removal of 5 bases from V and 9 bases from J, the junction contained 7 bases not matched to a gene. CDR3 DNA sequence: TGTGCCAGCAGTCCTATCGGACTAGCGGGAGTTGAGCAGTTCTTC. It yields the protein CASSPIGLAGVEQFF.

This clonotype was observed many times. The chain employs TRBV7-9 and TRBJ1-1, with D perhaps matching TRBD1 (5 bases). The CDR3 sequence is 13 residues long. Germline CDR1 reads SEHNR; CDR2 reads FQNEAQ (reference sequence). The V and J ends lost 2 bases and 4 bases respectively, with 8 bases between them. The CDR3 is CASSLSGATEAFF. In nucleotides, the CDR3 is TGTGCCAGCAGCTTAAGCGGGGCCACTGAAGCTTTCTTT.

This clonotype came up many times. CDR3 nucleotides: TGTGCCAGCAGCTTTGGAGGGGTACAGTGGGCTTTCTTT. Encoded protein: CASSFGGVQWAFF. V and J are TRBV5-5 and TRBJ1-1; a possible D gene is TRBD1 (5 bases). V was cut by 2 bases and J by 11 bases, with 16 bases left in between. Germline CDR1 and CDR2: SGHKS and YYEKEE (reference sequence). The CDR3 is made up of 13 amino acids.

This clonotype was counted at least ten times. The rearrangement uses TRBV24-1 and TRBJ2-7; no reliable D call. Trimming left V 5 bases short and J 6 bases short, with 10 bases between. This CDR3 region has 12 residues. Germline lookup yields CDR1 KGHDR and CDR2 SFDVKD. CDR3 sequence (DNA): TGTGCCACCAGTGGTCCAGCAGGCGAGCAGTACTTC. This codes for CATSGPAGEQYF.

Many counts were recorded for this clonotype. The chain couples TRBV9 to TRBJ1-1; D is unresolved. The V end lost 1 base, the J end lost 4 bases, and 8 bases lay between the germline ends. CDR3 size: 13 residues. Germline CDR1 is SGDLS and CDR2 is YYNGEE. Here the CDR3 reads CASSVPGSTEAFF. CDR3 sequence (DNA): TGTGCCAGCAGCGTACCTGGGAGCACTGAAGCTTTCTTT.

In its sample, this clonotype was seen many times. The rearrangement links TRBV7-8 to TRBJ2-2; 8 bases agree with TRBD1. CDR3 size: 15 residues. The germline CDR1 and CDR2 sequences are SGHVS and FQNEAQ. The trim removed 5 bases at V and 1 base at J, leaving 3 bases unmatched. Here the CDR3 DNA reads TGTGCCAGCAGCCGGACAGGGATGAACACCGGGGAGCTGTTTTTT. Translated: CASSRTGMNTGELFF.

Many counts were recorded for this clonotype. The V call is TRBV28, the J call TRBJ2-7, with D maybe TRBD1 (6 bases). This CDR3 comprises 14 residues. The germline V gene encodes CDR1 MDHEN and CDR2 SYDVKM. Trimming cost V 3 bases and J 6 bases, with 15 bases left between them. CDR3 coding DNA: TGTGCCAGCAGTTTGGGGTACAGGGAAGGCGAGCAGTACTTC. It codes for CASSLGYREGEQYF.

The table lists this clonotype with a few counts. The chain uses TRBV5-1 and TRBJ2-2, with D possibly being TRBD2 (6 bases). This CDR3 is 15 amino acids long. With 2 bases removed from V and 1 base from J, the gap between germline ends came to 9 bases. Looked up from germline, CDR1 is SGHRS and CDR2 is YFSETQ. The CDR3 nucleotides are TGCGCCAGCAGCTTAAGAGCGGGGAACACCGGGGAGCTGTTTTTT. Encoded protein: CASSLRAGNTGELFF.